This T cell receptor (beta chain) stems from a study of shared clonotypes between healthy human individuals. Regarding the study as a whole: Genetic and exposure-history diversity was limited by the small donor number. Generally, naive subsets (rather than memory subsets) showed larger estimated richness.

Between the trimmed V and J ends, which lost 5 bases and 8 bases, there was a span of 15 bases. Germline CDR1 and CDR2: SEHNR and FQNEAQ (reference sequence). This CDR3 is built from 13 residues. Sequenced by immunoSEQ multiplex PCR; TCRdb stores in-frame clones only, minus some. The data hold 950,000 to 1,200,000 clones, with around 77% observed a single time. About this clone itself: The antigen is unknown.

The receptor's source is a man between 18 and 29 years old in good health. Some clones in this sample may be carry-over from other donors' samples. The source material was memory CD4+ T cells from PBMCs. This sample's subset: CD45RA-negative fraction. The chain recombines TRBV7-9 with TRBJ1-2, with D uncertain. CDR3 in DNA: TGTGCCAGCAGCCAGGATAAGGGATCCGGCTACACCTTC. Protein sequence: CASSQDKGSGYTF.